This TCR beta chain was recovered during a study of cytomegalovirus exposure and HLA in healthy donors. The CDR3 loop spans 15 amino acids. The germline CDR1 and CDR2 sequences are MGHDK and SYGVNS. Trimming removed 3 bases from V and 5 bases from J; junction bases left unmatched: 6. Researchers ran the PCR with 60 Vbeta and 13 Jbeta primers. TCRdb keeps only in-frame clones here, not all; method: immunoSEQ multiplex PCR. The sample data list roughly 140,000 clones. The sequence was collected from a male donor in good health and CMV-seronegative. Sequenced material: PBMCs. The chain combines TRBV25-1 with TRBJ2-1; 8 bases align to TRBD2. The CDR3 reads CASSDFTGGDNEQFF. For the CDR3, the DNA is TGTGCCAGCAGTGACTTTACGGGAGGGGACAATGAGCAGTTCTTC.